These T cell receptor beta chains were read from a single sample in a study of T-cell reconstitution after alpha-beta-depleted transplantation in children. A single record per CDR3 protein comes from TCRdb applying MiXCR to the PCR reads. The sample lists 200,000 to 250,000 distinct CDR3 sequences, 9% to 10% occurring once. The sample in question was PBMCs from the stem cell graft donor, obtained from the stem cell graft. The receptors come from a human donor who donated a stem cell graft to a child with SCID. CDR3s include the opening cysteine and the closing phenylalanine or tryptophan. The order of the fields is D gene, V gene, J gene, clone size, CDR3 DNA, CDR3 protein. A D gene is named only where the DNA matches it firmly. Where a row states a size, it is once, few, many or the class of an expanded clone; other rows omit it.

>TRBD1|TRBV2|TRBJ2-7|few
TGTGCCAGCAGCTTCGGGACAGGGGGCCCCGAGCAGTACTTC
CASSFGTGGPEQYF
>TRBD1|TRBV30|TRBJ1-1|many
TGTGCCTGGAGTCCCGGCAACAGGGGGCCGAACACTGAAGCTTTCTTT
CAWSPGNRGPNTEAFF
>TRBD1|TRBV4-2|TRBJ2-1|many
TGTGCCAGCAGCCCTGGGACAGGGGGATCTAAATCCTACAATGAGCAGTTCTTC
CASSPGTGGSKSYNEQFF
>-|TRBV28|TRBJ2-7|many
TGTGCCAGCAGGGGAAGCTGGGGACTGAACGAGCAGTACTTC
CASRGSWGLNEQYF
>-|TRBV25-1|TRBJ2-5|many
TGTGCCAGCAGTGAATTGGCCTCACCATACCAAGAGACCCAGTACTTC
CASSELASPYQETQYF
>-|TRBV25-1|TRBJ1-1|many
TGTGCCAGCAGGAGGCAGGGAATCATGAACACTGAAGCTTTCTTT
CASRRQGIMNTEAFF
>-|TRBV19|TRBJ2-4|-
TGTGCCAGTAGTATTATTCTCCGACGGGGAGCCAAAAACATTCAGTACTTC
CASSIILRRGAKNIQYF
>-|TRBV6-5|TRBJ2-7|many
TGTGCCAGCAGTTACACAGGGTCCTACGAGCAGTACTTC
CASSYTGSYEQYF
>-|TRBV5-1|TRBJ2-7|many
TGCGCCAGCAGCTTGGGGACTATAGTTGGCTACGAGCAGTACTTC
CASSLGTIVGYEQYF
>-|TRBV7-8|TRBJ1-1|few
TGTGCCAGCAGCTTTCACGGAAACACTGAAGCTTTCTTT
CASSFHGNTEAFF
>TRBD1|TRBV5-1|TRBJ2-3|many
TGCGCCAGCAGCACTGGGACAGGGGGTCAAGATACGCAGTATTTT
CASSTGTGGQDTQYF
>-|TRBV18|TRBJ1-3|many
TGTGCCAGCTCACCAGGGGGCAAGGCTGGAAACACCATATATTTT
CASSPGGKAGNTIYF
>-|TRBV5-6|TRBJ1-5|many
TGTGCCAGCAGCCGGGACCCCGCCGGGCAGCCCCAGCATTTT
CASSRDPAGQPQHF
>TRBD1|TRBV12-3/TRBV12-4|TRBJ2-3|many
TGTGCCAGCAGCCGCGGGACAGGAATCACAGATACGCAGTATTTT
CASSRGTGITDTQYF
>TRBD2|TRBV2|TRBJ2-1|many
TGTGCCAGCAGTCCCACTAGCGGGAGCTCCTACAATGAGCAGTTCTTC
CASSPTSGSSYNEQFF
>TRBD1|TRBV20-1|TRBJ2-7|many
TGCAGTGCCCGAAATCCCGGGACAGGGGGCGACGAGCAGTACTTC
CSARNPGTGGDEQYF
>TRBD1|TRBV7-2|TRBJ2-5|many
TGTGCCAGCAGCTCTGCAGGGGGCGGAGAGACCCAGTACTTC
CASSSAGGGETQYF
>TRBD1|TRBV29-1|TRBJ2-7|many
TGCAGCGTTGAAGCCCCGGGACAGGGGAAACCCTACGAGCAGTACTTC
CSVEAPGQGKPYEQYF
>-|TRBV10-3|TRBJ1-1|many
TGTGCCACCGGGACGGGCACTGAAGCTTTCTTT
CATGTGTEAFF
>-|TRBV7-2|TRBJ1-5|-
TGTGCCAGCAGCTTAGTTTCAGGGGTAATCAATCAGCCCCAGCATTTT
CASSLVSGVINQPQHF
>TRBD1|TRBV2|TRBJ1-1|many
TGTGCCAGCAGAGGAAGGGGGCCTGAAGCTTTCTTT
CASRGRGPEAFF
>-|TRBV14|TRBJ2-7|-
TGTGCCAGCAGCCAAGTCTCCAGTTCCTACGAGCAGTACTTC
CASSQVSSSYEQYF
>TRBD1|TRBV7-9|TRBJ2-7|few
TGTGCCAGCAGCTCGACCGGGACAGGGATCTACGAGCAGTACTTC
CASSSTGTGIYEQYF
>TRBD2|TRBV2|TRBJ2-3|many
TGTGCCAGCACCGTCGGACTAGCGGCTAGCACAGATACGCAGTATTTT
CASTVGLAASTDTQYF
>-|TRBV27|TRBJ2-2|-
TGTGCCAGCCGTCCTGGGGGGTCATCGACCGGGGAGCTGTTTTTT
CASRPGGSSTGELFF
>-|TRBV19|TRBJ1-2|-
TGTGCCACTTCGGACCGGCCTCTGGGGTATGGCTACACCTTC
CATSDRPLGYGYTF
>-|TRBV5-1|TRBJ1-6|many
TGCGCCAGCAGCTTGGAGTGGGGGGAGGATAATTCACCCCTCCACTTT
CASSLEWGEDNSPLHF
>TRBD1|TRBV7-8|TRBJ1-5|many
TGTGCCAGCAGCTTTGACCGGGACAGGGGGCGGCAGCCCCAGCATTTT
CASSFDRDRGRQPQHF
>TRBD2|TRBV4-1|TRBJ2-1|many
TGCGCCAGCAGCCGGCGAACCGGGACTAGCGAGGGCTGGGAGCAGTTCTTC
CASSRRTGTSEGWEQFF
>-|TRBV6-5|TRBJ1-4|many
TGTGCCAGCAGTTACGACGGGGGGATTGAAAAACTGTTTTTT
CASSYDGGIEKLFF
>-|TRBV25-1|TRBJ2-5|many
TGTGCCAGCAGTGTAGGGCAAGAGACCCAGTACTTC
CASSVGQETQYF
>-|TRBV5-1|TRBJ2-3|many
TGCGCCAGCAGCTTGGCCCCTGGTCTCTCGGATACGCAGTATTTT
CASSLAPGLSDTQYF
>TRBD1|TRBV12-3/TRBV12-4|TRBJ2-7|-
TGTGCCAGCAGTCTACGGGACAGGGAGTACGAGCAGTACTTC
CASSLRDREYEQYF
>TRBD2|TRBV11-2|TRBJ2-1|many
TGTGCCAGCAGCTTGTATACTAGCGGGGGAGAAATCTTAACTTACAATGAGCAGTTCTTC
CASSLYTSGGEILTYNEQFF
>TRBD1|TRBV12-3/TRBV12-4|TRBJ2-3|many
TGTGCCAGCAGTTTATGGGACAGGGGGGAAGATACGCAGTATTTT
CASSLWDRGEDTQYF
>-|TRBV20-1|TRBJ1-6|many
TGCAGTGCTACCAAGCGGGACTATAATTCACCCCTCCACTTT
CSATKRDYNSPLHF
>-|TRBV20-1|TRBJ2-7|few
TGCAGTGCTAGAGATGTGGGGGGCTCCTACGAGCAGTACTTC
CSARDVGGSYEQYF
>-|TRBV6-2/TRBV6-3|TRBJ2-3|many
TGTGCCAGCAGTTCTCAGGGGTTGCGGGATACGCAGTATTTT
CASSSQGLRDTQYF
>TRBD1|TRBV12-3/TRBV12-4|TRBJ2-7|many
TGTGCCAGCAGTCCCGGACAGGCGAATAACGAGCAGTACTTC
CASSPGQANNEQYF
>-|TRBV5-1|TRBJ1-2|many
TGCGCCAGCAGCTTGGAGGTGACCTCCTATGGCTACACCTTC
CASSLEVTSYGYTF
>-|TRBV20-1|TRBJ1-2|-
TGCTGTGCTAGAGACGGGGGAACACTACAGGAATCCGGCTACACCTTC
CCARDGGTLQESGYTF
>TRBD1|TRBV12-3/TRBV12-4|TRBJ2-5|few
TGTGCCAGCAGCCCCGGGACAGGGGACCAAGAGACCCAGTACTTC
CASSPGTGDQETQYF
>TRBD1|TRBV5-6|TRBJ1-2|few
TGTGCCAGCAGCGGATGCACAGGGGTTTGTGGCTACACCTTC
CASSGCTGVCGYTF
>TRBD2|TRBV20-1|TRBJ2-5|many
TGCAGTGCTCCCTGGACTAGCGGGGGAGAGACCCAGTACTTC
CSAPWTSGGETQYF